These 21 T cell receptor beta chains were sequenced from one sample in a study of vaccination and CD4 T cells after COVID-19. Treatment described: approximately nine-day PBMC culture with coronavirus spike peptide pools or control peptides (ViraFEST assay). Cultured CD4+ T cell DNA underwent sequencing with the Oncomine TCR Beta short-read assay. Via MiXCR, TCRdb re-called the PCR reads, giving one row per CDR3 protein. This sample yields thousands of distinct CDR3 sequences, of which roughly 21% are seen a single time; less than 50% belongs to the top ten. These receptors are not linked to any known antigen. Material for sequencing was CD4+ T cells from blood, cultured in vitro. These receptor sequences come from a human donor who had recovered from COVID-19.

This clonotype was detected only a few times. Here the CDR3 reads CASRHTGSYEQYF. The CDR3 nucleotides are TGTGCCAGCAGACACACAGGGTCCTACGAGCAGTACTTC. V is TRBV25-1 and J is TRBJ2-7; a weak D match, TRBD1 (6 bases). The CDR3 length is 13 residues. Trimming stripped 6 bases from V and 1 base from J, with 10 bases between. The V gene's germline CDR1 is MGHDK and CDR2 SYGVNS.

This clonotype has a handful of counts. This chain joins TRBV5-1 and TRBJ1-1; possibly TRBD1 for D (5 bases). This CDR3 is built from 17 residues. The V gene lost 0 bases and the J gene lost 5 bases, with 20 bases spanning the gap. Germline V gene lookup returns CDR1 SGHRS and CDR2 YFSETQ. CDR3 in DNA: TGCGCCAGCAGCTTGGGTTCTAGGGGCCCCATTGTAACTGAAGCTTTCTTT. As protein: CASSLGSRGPIVTEAFF.

There are a few counts of this clonotype. V gene TRBV7-9 combines with J gene TRBJ1-4; TRBD1 is a possible D gene (6 bases). Germline CDR1 is SEHNR and CDR2 is FQNEAQ (reference sequence). The germline V and J ends were trimmed by 5 bases and 4 bases, with 11 bases remaining between them. CDR3 length: 14 amino acids. For the CDR3, the DNA is TGTGCCAGCAGCCCCAGGGGAAGTAATGAAAAACTGTTTTTT. Amino acid sequence: CASSPRGSNEKLFF. The complete variable domain, with remaining parts taken from reference TRBV7-9 and TRBJ1-4, reads DTGVSQNPRHKITKRGQNVTFRCDPISEHNRLYWYRQTLGQGPEFLTYFQNEAQLEKSRLLSDRFSAERPKGSFSTLEIQRTEQGDSAMYLCASSPRGSNEKLFFGSGTQLSVL.

The sample holds a few counts of this clonotype. The chain recombines TRBV7-2 with TRBJ2-7; 7 bases line up with TRBD1. Trimming at V came to 6 bases and at J to 4 bases, leaving 9 bases not matched to a gene. CDR3 length: 14 residues. CDR1 and CDR2 (germline): SGHTA, FQGNSA. DNA for the CDR3: TGTGCCAGCAGTCCCGGGACAGCTGCATACGAGCAGTACTTC. The encoded protein is CASSPGTAAYEQYF.

This clonotype was detected a few times. V gene TRBV20-1 combines with J gene TRBJ1-4; D call uncertain. The CDR3 loop spans 14 amino acids. Germline V gene sequence: CDR1 DFQATT, CDR2 SNEGSKA (reference sequence). V was pared by 5 bases and J by 6 bases, with 16 bases between. The CDR3 DNA sequence: TGCAGTGCTCTAGTCTCTCCTAACTATGAAAAACTGTTTTTT. Its protein is CSALVSPNYEKLFF.

The chain couples TRBV2 to TRBJ1-1, with D hard to call. CDR1 and CDR2 from the germline V gene are SNHLY and FYNNEI. The CDR3 has 15 residues. The V and J ends lost 6 bases and 1 base respectively, with 15 bases between them. The CDR3 bases are TGTGCCAGCAGGGCCCTGGACCAGAAGAACACTGAAGCTTTCTTT. Amino acid sequence: CASRALDQKNTEAFF.

This chain connects TRBV11-1 to TRBJ2-1; TRBD2 matches at 15 bases. Per the germline V gene, CDR1 is SGHAT and CDR2 is FQDESV (reference sequence). The V gene end was trimmed by 1 base and the J gene end by 5 bases; junction bases not matched to a gene: 9. CDR3 length equals 19 residues. The CDR3 sequence is CASSLVGLAGGPFDNEQFF. CDR3 DNA: TGTGCCAGCAGCTTAGTCGGACTAGCGGGGGGGCCCTTCGACAATGAGCAGTTCTTC.

The chain links TRBV18 to TRBJ2-3; 12 bases fit TRBD1. The J segment lost 5 bases and the V segment lost 3 bases, leaving 15 bases of the junction unmatched. Germline CDR1 is KGHSH and CDR2 is LQKENI. This CDR3 is 19 amino acids long. The CDR3 nucleotides are TGTGCCAGCTCACCGGGACAGGGGGCGCAGGGGAACGGAGTAGATACGCAGTATTTT. Translating gives CASSPGQGAQGNGVDTQYF.

Sample share makes this clonotype medium-sized (0.01 to 0.1%). The rearrangement joins TRBV27 to TRBJ2-5; 9 nucleotides align to TRBD1. CDR3 length: 15 residues. The junction had 11 bases not matched to a gene; V was cut back by 7 bases and J by 5 bases. The V gene's germline CDR1 is MNHEY and CDR2 SMNVEV (reference sequence). CDR3 DNA: TGTGCCAGCACCGGACCCTCCGGGACAGGGGAGACCCAGTACTTC. Protein: CASTGPSGTGETQYF.

This rearrangement joins TRBV7-2 to TRBJ1-2, with D unclear. The length of the CDR3 is 14 residues. Germline assignment: CDR1 SGHTA and CDR2 FQGNSA. Trimming shortened V by 5 bases and J by 3 bases, and 13 bases separated the two germline ends. The CDR3 bases are TGTGCCAGCAGCCCCGTTACATCGTACTATGGCTACACCTTC. Protein sequence: CASSPVTSYYGYTF.

The rearrangement links TRBV27 to TRBJ2-6, with 8 bases that match TRBD1. The CDR3 has 13 residues. In germline, CDR1 is MNHEY, CDR2 SMNVEV (reference sequence). V lost 10 bases and J lost 2; bases outside the gene matches: 1. CDR3 amino acids: CATRGPGANVLTF. CDR3 DNA sequence: TGTGCCACCAGGGGGCCTGGGGCCAACGTCCTGACTTTC.

This clonotype rates as large. V is TRBV20-1 and J is TRBJ2-3; D ambiguous. Germline loops: CDR1 DFQATT, CDR2 SNEGSKA (reference sequence). The CDR3 totals 11 residues. Trimming removed 8 bases at V and 2 bases at J, with 8 bases between. CDR3: CSPQVTDTQYF. CDR3 nucleotide sequence: TGCAGTCCGCAGGTCACAGATACGCAGTATTTT.

V is TRBV19 and J is TRBJ2-3; 8 positions agree with TRBD1. Losses at the gene ends were 3 bases for V and 3 bases for J; bases not matched to a gene: 2. CDR1 LNHDA and CDR2 SQIVND come from the germline V gene (reference sequence). This CDR3 contains 14 residues. Here the CDR3 DNA reads TGTGCCAGTAGTATCCAGGGGGCAACAGATACGCAGTATTTT. This gives the protein CASSIQGATDTQYF. The full variable domain, with the rest looked up from reference TRBV19 and TRBJ2-3, is DGGITQSPKYLFRKEGQNVTLSCEQNLNHDAMYWYRQDPGQGLRLIYYSQIVNDFQKGDIAEGYSVSREKKESFPLTVTSAQKNPTAFYLCASSIQGATDTQYFGPGTRLTVL.

The chain uses TRBV2 and TRBJ2-7; 8 bases are shared with TRBD2. V lost 7 bases, J lost 6 bases, and 8 bases stayed unmatched. CDR1 is SNHLY, CDR2 FYNNEI, per germline. This CDR3 is 13 amino acids long. The CDR3 here is CASTRDGGGEQYF. The DNA of the CDR3 is TGTGCCAGCACCCGGGACGGGGGGGGCGAGCAGTACTTC.

By sample share, this clonotype is medium-sized. This chain links TRBV20-1 with TRBJ1-1; D call uncertain. Germline V gene lookup returns CDR1 DFQATT and CDR2 SNEGSKA (reference sequence). This CDR3 region has 12 residues. Trimming shortened V by 3 bases and J by 2 bases, and 7 bases separated the two germline ends. The CDR3 coding sequence is TGCAGTGCTAGTTGGCCCAACACTGAAGCTTTCTTT. It yields the protein CSASWPNTEAFF.

The V and J genes are TRBV20-1 and TRBJ2-3; TRBD2 matches at 10 bases. Trimming cost V 5 bases and J 2 bases; bases outside gene matches: 7. There are 15 residues in the CDR3. Germline CDR1 DFQATT, CDR2 SNEGSKA (reference sequence). The CDR3 loop reads CSALSGGAITDTQYF. CDR3 sequence (DNA): TGCAGTGCTTTGAGCGGGGGGGCGATCACAGATACGCAGTATTTT.

Concerning this clonotype: A read error may account for a junction end that differs from germline. V gene TRBV20-1 combines with J gene TRBJ1-5; 7 nucleotides line up with TRBD1. From germline, CDR1 is DFQATT and CDR2 SNEGSKA (reference sequence). The CDR3 spans 12 residues. CDR3 nucleotide sequence: TGCAGTGCTGGGGACAGCAATCGGCCCCAGCATTTT. Its translation: CSAGDSNRPQHF.

By its share, this clonotype is medium-sized. The chain employs TRBV2 and TRBJ1-5, with D hard to call. The CDR3 loop spans 13 amino acids. Trimming took off 8 bases at V and 4 bases at J, with 12 bases between the two ends. Looked up from germline, CDR1 is SNHLY and CDR2 is FYNNEI. CDR3 loop: CASATGPNQPQHF. CDR3 bases: TGTGCCAGCGCGACCGGGCCAAATCAGCCCCAGCATTTT.

The chain employs TRBV30 and TRBJ2-1; 8 bases fit TRBD2. CDR1 is GTSNPN and CDR2 is SVGIG in the germline V gene (reference sequence). The CDR3 totals 15 residues. J was trimmed by 0 bases and V by 5 bases; bases with no gene match: 6. The CDR3 DNA sequence: TGTGCCTGGGAAAGAAGCGGGGGCTCCTACAATGAGCAGTTCTTC. The encoded protein is CAWERSGGSYNEQFF.

A few counts support this clonotype. The CDR3 here is CASSQDLGTYSTDTQYF. The DNA for the CDR3 is TGCGCCAGCAGCCAAGATTTGGGGACTTATAGCACAGATACGCAGTATTTT. The V call is TRBV4-1, the J call TRBJ2-3; a weak D match, TRBD2 (6 bases). Germline V CDR1 and CDR2: MGHRA, YSYEKL. This CDR3 is 17 amino acids long. V lost 0 bases, J lost 0 bases, and 13 bases lay in between.

This chain connects TRBV2 to TRBJ2-3, with D unresolved. CDR3 length: 12 residues. Germline V lookup: CDR1 SNHLY, CDR2 FYNNEI. V was shortened by 7 bases and J by 1 base, with 6 bases between the two germline ends. The CDR3 nucleotides read TGTGCCAGCAATGTGGGCACAGATACGCAGTATTTT. It is translated as CASNVGTDTQYF.